Below, 16 T cell receptor beta chains from the same sample are listed, as sequenced in a study of cytomegalovirus exposure and HLA in healthy donors. TCRdb keeps only in-frame clones here, not all; method: immunoSEQ multiplex PCR. The sample shows 95,000 to 150,000 clones, around 90% of them seen only once. Sequencing was carried out using PBMCs. These receptors were collected from a woman aged 18-30 years in good health and CMV-seronegative.

This chain connects TRBV2 to TRBJ2-7, with TRBD1 as a possible D gene (5 bases). The germline V gene has CDR1 SNHLY and CDR2 FYNNEI. V lost 5 bases to trimming and J lost 4 bases, with 9 bases between them. The CDR3 sequence is 12 residues long. The CDR3 bases are TGTGCCAGCAGTAGGGGCTCGTACGAGCAGTACTTC. It yields the protein CASSRGSYEQYF.

V gene TRBV28 combines with J gene TRBJ1-1; D unclear. V lost 4 bases to trimming and J lost 0 bases, with 12 bases between them. Germline V CDR1 and CDR2: MDHEN, SYDVKM. The CDR3 runs 15 residues. The CDR3 DNA reads TGTGCCAGCAGTTCTATTGTGGCGGTGAACACTGAAGCTTTCTTT. Encoded protein: CASSSIVAVNTEAFF.

V is TRBV6-5 and J is TRBJ2-7; D is possibly TRBD1 (7 bases). Germline loops: CDR1 MNHEY, CDR2 SVGAGI. V was pared by 7 bases and J by 0 bases, with 10 bases between. This CDR3 is built from 13 residues. Written as DNA, the CDR3 is TGTGCCAGCAACCAGGGGGGCTCCTACGAGCAGTACTTC. Its protein product is CASNQGGSYEQYF.

The rearrangement uses TRBV6-1 and TRBJ1-2; TRBD1 matches 7 bases. Germline loops: CDR1 MNHNS, CDR2 SASEGT. The ends lost 4 bases at V and 4 bases at J; junction bases unmatched: 12. The CDR3 is 16 residues long. CDR3 region: CASSGLEGAGSYGYTF. The CDR3 nucleotides are TGTGCCAGCAGTGGGCTCGAGGGGGCAGGGAGCTATGGCTACACCTTC.

This clone is a singleton in its sample. One base separates it from a far larger clone, so it is likely a read error. The chain links TRBV7-2 to TRBJ2-3, with 11 bases identical to TRBD2. Trimming cost V 6 bases and J 0 bases; bases outside gene matches: 2. The length of the CDR3 is 15 residues. CDR1 is SGHTA, CDR2 FQGNSA, per germline. CDR3 nucleotide sequence: TGTGCCAGCAGTTGGACTAGCGGGAGCACAGATACGCAGTATTTT. Its translation is CASSWTSGSTDTQYF.

The V and J genes are TRBV5-1 and TRBJ2-1, with 8 bases fitting TRBD1. V dropped 2 bases and J dropped 4; count of bases not matched to a gene: 5. This CDR3 contains 15 residues. Germline V gives CDR1 SGHRS, CDR2 YFSETQ. The CDR3 sequence: CASSFGQGGYNEQFF. The CDR3 DNA follows: TGCGCCAGCAGCTTCGGACAGGGAGGATACAATGAGCAGTTCTTC. The full variable domain, completed using reference TRBV5-1 and TRBJ2-1, is KAGVTQTPRYLIKTRGQQVTLSCSPISGHRSVSWYQQTPGQGLQFLFEYFSETQRNKGNFPGRFSGRQFSNSRSEMNVSTLELGDSALYLCASSFGQGGYNEQFFGPGTRLTVL.

The J gene is TRBJ2-5, the V gene TRBV19; 9 bases line up with TRBD2. The CDR3 consists of 14 residues. Germline CDR1 is LNHDA and CDR2 is SQIVND (reference sequence). V trimming: 8 bases; J trimming: 5 bases; junction bases outside the gene matches: 9. CDR3: CASSVAGEIETQYF. The DNA of the CDR3 is TGTGCCAGTTCAGTAGCGGGAGAGATTGAGACCCAGTACTTC. Based on the CDR3 plus reference TRBV19 and TRBJ2-5, the full variable domain is DGGITQSPKYLFRKEGQNVTLSCEQNLNHDAMYWYRQDPGQGLRLIYYSQIVNDFQKGDIAEGYSVSREKKESFPLTVTSAQKNPTAFYLCASSVAGEIETQYFGPGTRLLVL.

In this sample, this clone turned up a few times. The chain joins TRBV7-3 to TRBJ1-2; 7 bases align to TRBD1. The CDR3 runs 15 residues. The trim removed 4 bases at V and 3 bases at J, leaving 8 bases unmatched. Per germline, CDR1 SGHTA and CDR2 FQGTGA. The CDR3 here is CASSSNRGPYYGYTF. CDR3 sequence (DNA): TGTGCCAGCAGCTCAAACAGGGGCCCTTACTATGGCTACACCTTC.

The V and J genes are TRBV2 and TRBJ1-3, with D possibly matching TRBD1 (6 bases). V dropped 8 bases and J dropped 0 bases, with 8 bases sitting between them. The CDR3 runs to 13 residues. The germline CDR1 and CDR2 sequences are SNHLY and FYNNEI. The CDR3 DNA reads TGTGCCAGCGGGACAAGCTCTGGAAACACCATATATTTT. Translated: CASGTSSGNTIYF.

The genes are TRBV5-1 and TRBJ1-1, with unresolved D. The CDR3 covers 14 residues. Germline V gene sequence: CDR1 SGHRS, CDR2 YFSETQ. With 0 bases removed from V and 1 base from J, the gap between germline ends came to 7 bases. CDR3 in amino acids: CASSLDRQNTEAFF. CDR3 nucleotides: TGCGCCAGCAGCTTGGACAGACAGAACACTGAAGCTTTCTTT.

The CDR3 sequence: CASNADRATPDGYTF. CDR3 in DNA: TGTGCCAGCAACGCAGACAGGGCTACGCCGGATGGCTACACCTTC. This sequence joins TRBV6-4 and TRBJ1-2, with 7 nucleotides matching TRBD1. V trimming: 7 bases; J trimming: 6 bases; junction bases outside the gene matches: 14. The CDR3 spans 15 residues. Germline CDR1 reads MRHNA; CDR2 reads SNTAGT.

The chain employs TRBV19 and TRBJ1-2, with D tentatively TRBD1 (6 bases). CDR1 is LNHDA, CDR2 SQIVND, per germline (reference sequence). Trimming left V 6 bases short and J 0 bases short, with 14 bases between. CDR3 length: 15 residues. CDR3 sequence (DNA): TGTGCCAGTAGGGAAACAGGGAGAGCTAACTATGGCTACACCTTC. It codes for CASRETGRANYGYTF.

CDR3 nucleotide sequence: TGTGCCAGTAGTACGACAGGGCGGGAGACCCAGTACTTC. Translated, it gives CASSTTGRETQYF. The chain uses TRBV19 and TRBJ2-5; TRBD1 matches at 7 bases. The CDR3 is 13 residues long. The germline V gene encodes CDR1 LNHDA and CDR2 SQIVND (reference sequence). V gave up 4 bases and J gave up 5 bases; unmatched junction bases: 4.

The chain links TRBV4-1 to TRBJ2-7, with 7 bases fitting TRBD2. The ends lost 5 bases at V and 6 bases at J; junction bases unmatched: 7. The CDR3 has 13 residues. Germline CDR1 MGHRA, CDR2 YSYEKL. The CDR3 DNA reads as TGCGCCAGCAGCGAACCAGGGAGGGTCGAGCAGTACTTC. Translation: CASSEPGRVEQYF.

V usage is TRBV7-9 and J usage is TRBJ2-7; weak D call: TRBD2 (5 bases). V was pared by 5 bases and J by 2 bases, with 22 bases between. The CDR3 is made up of 17 amino acids. CDR1 SEHNR and CDR2 FQNEAQ come from the germline V gene (reference sequence). This chain's CDR3 is CASSPSPNSLDTYEQYF. Here the CDR3 DNA reads TGTGCCAGCAGCCCTAGCCCCAACAGCCTAGACACCTACGAGCAGTACTTC.

The chain uses TRBV2 and TRBJ1-1, with D unresolved. Deletions cut 5 bases from V and 12 bases from J, with 10 bases between. The CDR3 runs to 10 residues. CDR1 and CDR2 (germline): SNHLY, FYNNEI. Here the CDR3 DNA reads TGTGCCAGCAGTCCGGACGGGACTTTCTTT. It codes for CASSPDGTFF.